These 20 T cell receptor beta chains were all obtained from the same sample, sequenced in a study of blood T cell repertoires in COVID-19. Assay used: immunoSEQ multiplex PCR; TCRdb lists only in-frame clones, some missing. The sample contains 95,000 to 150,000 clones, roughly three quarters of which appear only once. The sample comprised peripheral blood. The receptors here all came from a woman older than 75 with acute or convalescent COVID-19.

CDR3 sequence reads: CASSPILAGAGHEQYF. CDR3 DNA sequence: TGTGCCAGCAGTCCTATACTAGCGGGAGCGGGCCACGAGCAGTACTTC. This chain connects TRBV28 to TRBJ2-7; 11 bases are a match to TRBD2. Germline-derived CDR1 and CDR2 are MDHEN and SYDVKM. There are 16 residues in the CDR3. V gave up 5 bases and J gave up 5 bases; unmatched junction bases: 11. Full variable domain (outside the CDR3, taken from reference TRBV28 and TRBJ2-7): DVKVTQSSRYLVKRTGEKVFLECVQDMDHENMFWYRQDPGLGLRLIYFSYDVKMKEKGDIPEGYSVSREKKERFSLILESASTNQTSMYLCASSPILAGAGHEQYFGPGTRLTVT.

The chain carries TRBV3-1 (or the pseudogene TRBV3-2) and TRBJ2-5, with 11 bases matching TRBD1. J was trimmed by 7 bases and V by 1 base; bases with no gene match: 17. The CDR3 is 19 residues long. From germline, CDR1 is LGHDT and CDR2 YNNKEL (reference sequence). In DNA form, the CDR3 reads TGTGCCAGCAGCCAAGGCCCAATTAAAAGGACAGGGGGCCCCAGGACCCAGTACTTC. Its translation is CASSQGPIKRTGGPRTQYF.

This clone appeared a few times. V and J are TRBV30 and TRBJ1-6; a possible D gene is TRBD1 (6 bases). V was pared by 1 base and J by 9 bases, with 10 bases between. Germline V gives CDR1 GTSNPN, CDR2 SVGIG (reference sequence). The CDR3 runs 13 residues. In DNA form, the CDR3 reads TGTGCCTGGAGTGGCGGGGGCTCTTCACCCCTCCACTTT. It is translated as CAWSGGGSSPLHF.

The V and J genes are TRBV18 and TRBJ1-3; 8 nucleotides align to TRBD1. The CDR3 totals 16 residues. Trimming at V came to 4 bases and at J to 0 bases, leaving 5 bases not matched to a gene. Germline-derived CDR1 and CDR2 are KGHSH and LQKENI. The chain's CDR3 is CASSQGTGDSGNTIYF. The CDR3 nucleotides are TGTGCCAGCTCACAAGGGACAGGAGACTCTGGAAACACCATATATTTT.

Written as DNA, the CDR3 is TGTGCCATTCTGCGAGGCGGGGGTCAAGATACGCAGTATTTT. Encoded protein: CAILRGGGQDTQYF. The chain is built from TRBV6-7 and TRBJ2-3; TRBD2 matches at 7 bases. TRBV6-7 qualifies as an ORF whose function is uncertain. V was pared by 10 bases and J by 5 bases, with 12 bases of the junction left unmatched. There are 14 residues in the CDR3.

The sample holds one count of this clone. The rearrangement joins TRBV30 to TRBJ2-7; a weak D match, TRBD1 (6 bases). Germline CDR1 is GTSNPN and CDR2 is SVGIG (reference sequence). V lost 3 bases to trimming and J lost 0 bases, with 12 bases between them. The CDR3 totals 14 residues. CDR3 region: CAWRWTADSYEQYF. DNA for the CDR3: TGTGCCTGGAGATGGACAGCCGACTCCTACGAGCAGTACTTC. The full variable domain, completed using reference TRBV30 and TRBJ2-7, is SQTIHQWPATLVQPVGSPLSLECTVEGTSNPNLYWYRQAAGRGLQLLFYSVGIGQISSEVPQNLSASRPQDRQFILSSKKLLLSDSGFYLCAWRWTADSYEQYFGPGTRLTVT.

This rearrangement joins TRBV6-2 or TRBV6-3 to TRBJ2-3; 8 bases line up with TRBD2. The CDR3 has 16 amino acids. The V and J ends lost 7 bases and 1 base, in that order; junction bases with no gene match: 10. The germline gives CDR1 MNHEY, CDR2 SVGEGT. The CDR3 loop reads CASTPKGRGGTDTQYF. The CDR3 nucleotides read TGTGCCAGCACCCCCAAAGGGCGGGGGGGCACAGATACGCAGTATTTT.

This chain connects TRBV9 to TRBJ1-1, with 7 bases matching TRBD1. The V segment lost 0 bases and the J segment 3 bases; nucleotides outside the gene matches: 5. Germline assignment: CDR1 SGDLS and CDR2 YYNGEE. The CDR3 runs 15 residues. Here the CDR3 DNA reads TGTGCCAGCAGCGTAGGGGACAGATCCTACACTGAAGCTTTCTTT. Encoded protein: CASSVGDRSYTEAFF.

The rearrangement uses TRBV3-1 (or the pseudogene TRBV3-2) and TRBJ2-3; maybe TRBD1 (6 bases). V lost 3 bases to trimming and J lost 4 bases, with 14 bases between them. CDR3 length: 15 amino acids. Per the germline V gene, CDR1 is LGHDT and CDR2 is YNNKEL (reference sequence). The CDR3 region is CASSQRTGGPDTQYF. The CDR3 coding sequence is TGTGCCAGCAGCCAGAGGACTGGGGGCCCAGATACGCAGTATTTT.

CDR3 nucleotide sequence: TGTGCCAGCAGCTTAATGTCAGGAAAGACTGAAGCTTTCTTT. Protein: CASSLMSGKTEAFF. V gene TRBV7-3 combines with J gene TRBJ1-1; no clear D gene. V was shortened by 1 base and J by 5 bases, with 11 bases between the two germline ends. CDR1 SGHTA and CDR2 FQGTGA come from the germline V gene. CDR3 length: 14 residues.

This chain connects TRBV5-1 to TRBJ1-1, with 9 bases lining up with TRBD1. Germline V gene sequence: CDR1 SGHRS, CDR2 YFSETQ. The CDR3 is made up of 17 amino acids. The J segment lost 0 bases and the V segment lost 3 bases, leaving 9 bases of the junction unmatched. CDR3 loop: CASSSSPGTGLNTEAFF. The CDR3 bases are TGCGCCAGCAGCTCCAGTCCCGGGACAGGGTTGAACACTGAAGCTTTCTTT.

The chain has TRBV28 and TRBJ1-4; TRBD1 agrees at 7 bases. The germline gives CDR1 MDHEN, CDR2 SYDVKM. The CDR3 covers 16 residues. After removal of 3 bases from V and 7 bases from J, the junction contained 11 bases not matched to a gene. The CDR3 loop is CASSFSFQGGSEKLFF. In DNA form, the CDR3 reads TGTGCCAGCAGTTTTAGTTTTCAGGGGGGAAGTGAAAAACTGTTTTTT.

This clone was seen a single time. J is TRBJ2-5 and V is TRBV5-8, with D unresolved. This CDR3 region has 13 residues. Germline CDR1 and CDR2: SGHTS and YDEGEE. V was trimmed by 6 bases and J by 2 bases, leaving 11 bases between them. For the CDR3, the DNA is TGTGCCAGCAACCTCTTCGAGCAAGAGACCCAGTACTTC. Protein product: CASNLFEQETQYF.

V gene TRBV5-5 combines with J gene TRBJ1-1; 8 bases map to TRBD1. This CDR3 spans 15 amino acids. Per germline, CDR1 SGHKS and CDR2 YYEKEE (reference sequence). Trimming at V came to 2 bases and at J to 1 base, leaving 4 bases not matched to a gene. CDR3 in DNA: TGTGCCAGCAGCTTCGCAGGGGGCCAGAACACTGAAGCTTTCTTT. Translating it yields CASSFAGGQNTEAFF.

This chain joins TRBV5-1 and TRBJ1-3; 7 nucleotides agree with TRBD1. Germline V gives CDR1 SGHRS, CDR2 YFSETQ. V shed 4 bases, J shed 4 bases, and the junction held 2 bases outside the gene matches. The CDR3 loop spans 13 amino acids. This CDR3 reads CASSVDRGNTIYF. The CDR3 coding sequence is TGCGCCAGCAGCGTGGACAGGGGAAACACCATATATTTT.

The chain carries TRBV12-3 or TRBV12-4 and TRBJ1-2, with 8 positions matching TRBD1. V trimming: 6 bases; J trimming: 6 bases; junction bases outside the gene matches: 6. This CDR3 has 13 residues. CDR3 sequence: CASRPSGGDGYTF. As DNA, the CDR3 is TGTGCCAGCAGACCCTCAGGGGGCGATGGCTACACCTTC.

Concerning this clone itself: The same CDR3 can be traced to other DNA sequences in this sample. CDR3 sequence reads: CASSQDRVNEQFF. CDR3 DNA: TGTGCCAGCAGCCAAGACAGGGTCAATGAGCAGTTCTTC. This sequence joins TRBV4-2 and TRBJ2-1; tentatively, D is TRBD1 (5 bases). Per germline, CDR1 LGHNA and CDR2 YNFKEQ. There are 13 residues in the CDR3. The V gene lost 0 bases and the J gene lost 6 bases, with 6 bases spanning the gap.

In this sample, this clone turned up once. The CDR3 reads CASGLGQGPRYTF. The CDR3 DNA follows: TGTGCCAGCGGCCTCGGACAGGGGCCTAGGTACACCTTC. V is TRBV28 and J is TRBJ1-2, with TRBD1 matching 9 bases. The CDR3 has 13 residues. J gave up 11 bases and V 8 bases, and 12 bases lay outside the gene matches. Germline V gene data show CDR1 as MDHEN and CDR2 as SYDVKM.

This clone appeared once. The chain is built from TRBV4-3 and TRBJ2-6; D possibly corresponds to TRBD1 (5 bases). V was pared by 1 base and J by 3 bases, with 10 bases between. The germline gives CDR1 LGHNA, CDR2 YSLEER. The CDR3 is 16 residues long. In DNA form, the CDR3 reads TGCGCCAGCAGCCAAGGAAGGGGTGGTGGGGCCAACGTCCTGACTTTC. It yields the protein CASSQGRGGGANVLTF.

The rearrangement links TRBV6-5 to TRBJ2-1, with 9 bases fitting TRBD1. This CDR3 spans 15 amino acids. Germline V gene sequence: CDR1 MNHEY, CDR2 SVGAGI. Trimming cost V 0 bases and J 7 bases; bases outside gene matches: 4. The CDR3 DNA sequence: TGTGCCAGCAGTTACTCAGGGACAGGGAGGAATGAGCAGTTCTTC. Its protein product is CASSYSGTGRNEQFF.